These T cell receptor beta chains were read from a single sample in a study of cytomegalovirus exposure and HLA in healthy donors. Assay: immunoSEQ multiplex PCR; the TCRdb copy retains only in-frame clones and omits some. Of about 180,000 clones listed, just under 80% are singletons. Source material: PBMCs. The receptors come from a woman aged 25 to 39 in good health and CMV-seronegative. CDR3s include the opening cysteine and the closing phenylalanine or tryptophan. A D gene is named only where the DNA matches it firmly. Some rows have no size entry. The others give once, few or many, or a class for an expanded clone.

clone size,D gene,V gene,J gene,CDR3 DNA,CDR3 protein
once,.,TRBV19,TRBJ1-1,TGTGCCAGTAGTATAGAGGCAGGGTTGACCACTGAAGCTTTCTTT,CASSIEAGLTTEAFF
.,TRBD2,TRBV6-4,TRBJ2-3,TGTGCCAGCTCGGTGGAACTAGCGGGATGGCAGGGTACGCAGTATTTT,CASSVELAGWQGTQYF
.,TRBD2,TRBV7-8,TRBJ2-3,TGTGCCAGCAGCTCCGGACTAGCGGGTACAGATACGCAGTATTTT,CASSSGLAGTDTQYF
.,TRBD2,TRBV5-1,TRBJ2-1,TGCGCCAGCAGCTTGCAGGCTAGCGGGCCCAACAATGAGCAGTTCTTC,CASSLQASGPNNEQFF
few,TRBD2,TRBV2,TRBJ2-1,TGTGCCAGTTCTAGCGGGGGTAGCTCCTACAATGAGCAGTTCTTC,CASSSGGSSYNEQFF
.,.,TRBV30,TRBJ2-7,TGTGCCTGGAGTGTCCCTCAACAGGGAGCCTACGAGCAGTACTTC,CAWSVPQQGAYEQYF
.,TRBD1,TRBV6-1,TRBJ2-3,TGTGCCAGCAGTGCACTCCCCAACAGGGGATATGGGACAGATACGCAGTATTTT,CASSALPNRGYGTDTQYF
.,.,TRBV9,TRBJ2-2,TGTGCCAGCAGCGTAGGTGGGAGTAACACCGGGGAGCTGTTTTTT,CASSVGGSNTGELFF
.,TRBD1,TRBV9,TRBJ2-3,TGTGCCAGCAGCACCCGACAGGGGTTGGGGACAGATACGCAGTATTTT,CASSTRQGLGTDTQYF
.,.,TRBV6-1,TRBJ1-2,TGTGCCAGCAGTGAAGGGACAGCCTATGGCTACACCTTC,CASSEGTAYGYTF
.,TRBD1,TRBV5-1,TRBJ1-1,TGCGCCAGCAGCTCCGGACAGGGCGGGAACACTGAAGCTTTCTTT,CASSSGQGGNTEAFF
.,.,TRBV29-1,TRBJ1-2,TGCAGCGTTGCGGCCCTGACAGCTAACTATGGCTACACCTTC,CSVAALTANYGYTF
.,.,TRBV5-1,TRBJ1-1,TGCGCCAGCAGCAGCAGGGGTCGGGGGAACACTGAAGCTTTCTTT,CASSSRGRGNTEAFF
.,TRBD1,TRBV5-5,TRBJ1-1,TGTGCCAGCAGCTTGGTCGGGACAGGGACCATGAACACTGAAGCTTTCTTT,CASSLVGTGTMNTEAFF
.,TRBD1,TRBV5-6,TRBJ2-1,TGTGCCAGCAGCCCAGGACAGGGCTACAATGAGCAGTTCTTC,CASSPGQGYNEQFF
.,TRBD1,TRBV27,TRBJ2-7,TGTGCCAGCACCCCTGCCGGACAGGGGGCGGGCGAGCAGTACTTC,CASTPAGQGAGEQYF
few,.,TRBV19,TRBJ2-2,TGTGCCAGTAGGAAGGGGGCCGGGGAGCTGTTTTTT,CASRKGAGELFF
.,TRBD2,TRBV11-2,TRBJ2-7,TGTGCCAGCAGGTTAGCGGGGGGCCGTCTCGAGCAGTACTTC,CASRLAGGRLEQYF
.,.,TRBV7-2,TRBJ2-7,TGTGCCAGCAGCTTAGCGTTCCCGAGCTCCTACGAGCAGTACTTC,CASSLAFPSSYEQYF
few,TRBD1,TRBV15,TRBJ2-4,TGTGCCACCAGCAGAGATATGGGGACAGGGGGAAACATTCAGTACTTC,CATSRDMGTGGNIQYF
.,.,TRBV9,TRBJ1-6,TGTGCCAGCAGCGTAGTGGCAGGTAACTCACCCCTCCACTTT,CASSVVAGNSPLHF
.,.,TRBV7-9,TRBJ2-7,TGTGCCAGCAGCTCGGACTTATCCTACGAGCAGTACTTC,CASSSDLSYEQYF
.,TRBD1,TRBV6-4,TRBJ2-5,TGTGCCAGCATCCGGGACAGGGGATTCCAAGAGACCCAGTACTTC,CASIRDRGFQETQYF